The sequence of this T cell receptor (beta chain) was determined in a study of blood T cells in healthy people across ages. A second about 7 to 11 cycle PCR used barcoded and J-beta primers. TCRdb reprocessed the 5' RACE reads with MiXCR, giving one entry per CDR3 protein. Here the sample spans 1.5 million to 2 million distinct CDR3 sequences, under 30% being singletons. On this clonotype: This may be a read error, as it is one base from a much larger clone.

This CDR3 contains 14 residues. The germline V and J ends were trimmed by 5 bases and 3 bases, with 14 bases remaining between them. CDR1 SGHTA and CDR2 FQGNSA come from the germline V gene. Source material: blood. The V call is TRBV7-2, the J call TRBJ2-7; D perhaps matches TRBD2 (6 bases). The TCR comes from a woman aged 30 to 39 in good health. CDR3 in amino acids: CASSPGLQVYEQYF. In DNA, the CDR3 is TGTGCCAGCAGCCCCGGACTACAAGTCTACGAGCAGTACTTC.